This entry describes one T cell receptor (beta chain). In the original analysis: The authors estimated nucleated cell counts from reference gene primer amplification. The table came from immunoSEQ multiplex PCR; TCRdb's copy has only in-frame clones and leaves some out. V and J calls and clone size are copied from that table; D and trimming were computed from the DNA. The data show about 160,000 clones, around nine tenths seen once. Each participant's cohort was designated according to participant-reported clinical history. Recovery meant two consecutive negative NP/OP PCR tests, professional clearance, or resolved symptoms. The data stem from a study of blood T cell repertoires in COVID-19. Whole-study context: From T cells, B-cell-depleted T cells, or PBMCs came the material, which was cDNA or gDNA.

Sequenced sample: PBMCs or T cells enriched from blood (not recorded which). The TCR originated in a woman between 50 and 59 years old who had recovered from COVID-19.

The CDR3, as DNA: TGTGCCAGCAGACCCATGACCGGGACAGGGTATCAAAATGGCTACACCTTC. Translation: CASRPMTGTGYQNGYTF. V and J are TRBV7-9 and TRBJ1-2, with 9 bases identical to TRBD1. The CDR3 has 17 residues. J was trimmed by 6 bases and V by 6 bases; bases with no gene match: 17. Germline V gene sequence: CDR1 SEHNR, CDR2 FQNEAQ (reference sequence).